The source of this T cell receptor beta chain is a study of identical twins (dated by TCRdb to about 2016). With regard to the full study: To test whether fetal clonotypes persist, the study used deep sequencing on TCR alpha and beta repertoires from monozygotic twins, unrelated adults of various ages, and cord blood. To rule out contamination, the twin experiments were replicated at different times with different library preparation protocols. Results and caveats for the whole study, not just this receptor: Invariant T cells such as MAIT and iNKT could partly confound zero-insertion analyses, although diverse VJ usage argued against such confounding for most clonotypes. Compared with coincidental sharing between unrelated individuals, out-of-frame TCR alpha sequences shared between twins showed an excess of sequences with low generation probability. Fewer insertions were carried by abundant cord blood beta clonotypes; a weaker similar trend was observed in young adult naive repertoires, while no such trend was observed in memory repertoires. In monozygotic twins, recombination models systematically underestimated out-of-frame TCR alpha sharing, but the models matched the sharing seen between unrelated individuals. In beta out-of-frame sequences, excess twin sharing was weaker, because having fewer shared sequences lowered the signal-to-noise ratio. Because the same donors could not be followed over many years, the conclusions relied on cross-sectional statistical analysis.

Library preparation employed 5' RACE. Sequencing instrument: Illumina HiSeq 2000. A universal primer binding site was added through template switching, and the final cDNA carried a unique molecular identifier so that TCR cDNA molecules could be counted accurately. First-strand cDNA for TCR alpha and beta chains was synthesized from specific primers in the conserved constant-segment region. To control for contamination, every cDNA library carried two barcodes: a SMART-Mk sample barcode plus Illumina barcodes. TruSeq adapter sequences, together with Illumina sample barcodes, were added in two successive PCR steps. The TCR alpha and beta cDNA libraries were sequenced on the Illumina HiSeq platform using custom primers. The source study handled its data this way. MiGEC was used to process raw reads and extract unique molecular identifiers, and MiXCR was used to find CDR3 positions. For each individual, recombination models were inferred using an EM algorithm with the repgenHMM and IGoR tools. Shared clonotype analysis was performed with the tcR package in R, normalizing sharing by the product of cloneset sizes. To study raw recombination free of thymic and clonal selection effects, out-of-frame nonproductive sequences were analyzed. The public reads were reprocessed in TCRdb via fastp at Q25 and MiXCR, keeping in-frame beta chains. CDR3 protein sequences are deduplicated, and each keeps its most common genes and DNA. These V and J calls originate from TCRdb's pipeline instead of the authors' own analysis. The sample table lists around 690,000 distinct CDR3 sequences, approximately 21% of them with a count of one. 4.3% of the sample is taken by the ten largest.

The trim is 6 bases for V and 8 bases for J, with a gap of 20 bases between the germline ends. CDR1 and CDR2 are drawn from the germline V gene: SQVTM, ANQGSEA. The CDR3 goes from the cysteine to the phenylalanine over 15 residues. CDR3 DNA is the only sequence kept; it has 45 bases, read in frame from the first base. Only healthy Caucasian donors were included. Three pairs of female monozygotic twins, all aged roughly 18 to 29 years, were included in the twin cohort. RNA for TCR libraries was isolated from peripheral blood mononuclear cells. This clonotype was seen a few times. Its recognized antigen is unknown. Base qualities were left out, and no much larger clone turns up one base away. Another study also made use of these data, one on T cells expressing NK-cell markers. The other study reports the following: TCR beta-chain repertoires were profiled in sorted CD3+CD56+NKG2C+, CD3+CD56+NKG2C- and CD3+CD56-NKG2C+ T-cell subsets from several donors. Of the eight sequenced donors, seven were found to be HCMV-seropositive and one was found to be HCMV-seronegative. To restrict sorting to alphabetaTCR-expressing T cells, an anti-gammadeltaTCR antibody was added in several experiments. For several donors, the dominant CD3+CD56+NKG2C+ clonotypes were among the top 10 CD8+ clonotypes and accounted for roughly 1.0-8% of CD8+ T cells. Those dominant clonotypes were again the most abundant among CD3+CD56-NKG2C+ cells in several donors, at about 28.3-60.1%. Whether the expanded NKG2C-expressing T cell clones were specific for HCMV antigens remained unclear. The study sequenced eight donors, all healthy volunteers chosen at random: three men and five women. HCMV-specific IgG was detected in serum with a commercial ELISA kit to determine HCMV serostatus. For several donors, bulk peripheral blood T-cell repertoires were also sequenced from unsorted PBMC. MIGEC was used to demultiplex reads and group reads by UMI, and MiTCR was used to assemble and quantify clonotypes. To exclude erroneous sequences, only TCR cDNA sequences supported by at least two reads were retained. The tcR package was used for downstream repertoire analysis, with clonotypes matched between fractions based on CDR3 nucleotide sequence plus V segment. VDJmatch was used to annotate antigen specificity against VDJdb, with one amino acid substitution allowed in CDR3.

The receptor was isolated from a woman aged 18-35 years in good health. The chain employs TRBV29-1 and TRBJ1-6; a tentative D call is TRBD1 (6 bases match). Sequencing was done on a sample of PBMCs. In nucleotide form, the sequence is TGCAGCGTCGACCTCAGGGGTGTGAGTCATTCACCCCTCCACTTT. This sequence encodes CSVDLRGVSHSPLHF.